This T cell receptor beta chain was captured by sequencing in a study of T cells in women clearing cervical HPV infection. Across the whole study: Controls gave blood once infection was undetectable; cases at lesion identification. Study observations and caveats: Cases carried less TRBV6-7 than controls: approximately 0.1% versus 0.16%.

Clones were sequenced by immunoSEQ multiplex PCR, and TCRdb holds only the in-frame ones, with some missing. The repertoire shows about 20,000 clones; the top ten hold 12%. Each participant carried one incident cervical HPV16 infection only. Cervical HPV DNA detected by MY09/MY11 PCR, typed by dot-blot. CDR1 and CDR2 (germline): MNHEY, SMNVEV (reference sequence). This CDR3 comprises 16 residues. The ends lost 3 bases at V and 9 bases at J; junction bases unmatched: 8. Concerning this clone: Its antigen is not identified. The read ends 3 residues shy of where the CDR3 ends; the end is completed using the germline J gene.

The sample taken for sequencing was blood buffy coat. V and J are TRBV27 and TRBJ2-1, with 13 bases that match TRBD2. This receptor was identified in a woman between 18 and 69 years old with a cervical HPV16 infection that either progressed to CIN3+ or cleared (not recorded which). CDR3 bases read: TGTGCCAGCAGTTTTCGTCGGACTAGCGGGAGCCCTGAG. Its protein product is CASSFRRTSGSPE. The entire CDR3 protein reads CASSFRRTSGSPEQFF.